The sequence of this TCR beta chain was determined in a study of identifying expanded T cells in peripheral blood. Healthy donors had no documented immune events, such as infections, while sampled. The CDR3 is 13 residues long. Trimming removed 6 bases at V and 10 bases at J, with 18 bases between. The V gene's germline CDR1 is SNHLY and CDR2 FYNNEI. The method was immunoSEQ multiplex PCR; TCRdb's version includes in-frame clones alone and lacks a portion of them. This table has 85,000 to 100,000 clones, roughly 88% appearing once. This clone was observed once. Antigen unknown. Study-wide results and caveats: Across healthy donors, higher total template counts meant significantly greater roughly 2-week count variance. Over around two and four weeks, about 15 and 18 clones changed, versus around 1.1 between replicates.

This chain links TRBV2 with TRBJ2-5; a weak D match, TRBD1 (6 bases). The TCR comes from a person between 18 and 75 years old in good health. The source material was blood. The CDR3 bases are TGTGCCAGCAGACTGGACAGCCTCGTGGACCAGTACTTC. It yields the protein CASRLDSLVDQYF.